This T cell receptor beta chain comes out of a study of CD8 T cells in ankylosing spondylitis. Points from the study as a whole: A motif of several highly homologous TCR beta variants was seen as apparently characteristic of ankylosing spondylitis blood. Significant enrichment of disease-linked clones was reportedly seen in matched ankylosing spondylitis synovial fluid.

At least ten counts were recorded for this clonotype. Its cognate antigen is unknown. 5'-RACE, quantitative and with molecular barcodes, yielded the TCR beta libraries. TCRdb reprocessed the 5' RACE reads with MiXCR, giving one entry per CDR3 protein. The sample lists approximately 200,000 distinct CDR3 sequences; 13% were seen once. CDR3 length: 13 residues. Germline V CDR1 and CDR2: LNHNV, YYDKDF (reference sequence). The V and J ends lost 1 base and 5 bases respectively, with 9 bases between them. V gene TRBV15 combines with J gene TRBJ2-7; D not certain. This clonotype originated in a female donor with ankylosing spondylitis or in good health (not recorded which). The sample was blood, either unsorted or a sorted T cell fraction (not recorded which). The CDR3 coding sequence is TGTGCCACCAGCAGAGTTCGGACCGACGAGCAGTACTTC. This translates into CATSRVRTDEQYF. Looking up the rest from reference TRBV15 and TRBJ2-7 gives the full variable domain: DAMVIQNPRYQVTQFGKPVTLSCSQTLNHNVMYWYQQKSSQAPKLLFHYYDKDFNNEADTPDNFQSRRPNTSFCFLDIRSPGLGDTAMYLCATSRVRTDEQYFGPGTRLTVT.